This T cell receptor beta chain was identified in a study of blood T cell repertoires in COVID-19. Overall study: The samples span acute and convalescent COVID-19 from the United States, Italy and Spain.

Clones were sequenced by immunoSEQ multiplex PCR, and TCRdb holds only the in-frame ones, with some missing. The data show about 25,000 clones, approximately 85% seen once. Germline CDR1 reads SGHVS; CDR2 reads FQNEAQ. The CDR3 sequence is 16 residues long. Trimming cost V 5 bases and J 0 bases; bases outside gene matches: 7. The V call is TRBV7-8, the J call TRBJ1-5, with 7 positions matching TRBD1. Sequenced: peripheral blood. The sequence derives from an older man in a cohort sampled during active COVID-19. CDR3 nucleotide sequence: TGTGCCAGCAGCGTAGGGACAGCTTATAGCAATCAGCCCCAGCATTTT. Translated, it gives CASSVGTAYSNQPQHF.